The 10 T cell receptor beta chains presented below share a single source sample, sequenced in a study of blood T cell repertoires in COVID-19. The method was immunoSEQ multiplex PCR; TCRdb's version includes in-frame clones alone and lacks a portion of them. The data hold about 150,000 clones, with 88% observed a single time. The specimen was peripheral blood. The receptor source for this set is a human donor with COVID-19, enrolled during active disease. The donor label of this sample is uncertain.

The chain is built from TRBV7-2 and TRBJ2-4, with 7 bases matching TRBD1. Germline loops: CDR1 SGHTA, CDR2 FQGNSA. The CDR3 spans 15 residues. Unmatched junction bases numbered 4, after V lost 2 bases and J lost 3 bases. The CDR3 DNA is TGTGCCAGCAGCTTAAGGGGGCCCGACAAAAACATTCAGTACTTC. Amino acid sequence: CASSLRGPDKNIQYF.

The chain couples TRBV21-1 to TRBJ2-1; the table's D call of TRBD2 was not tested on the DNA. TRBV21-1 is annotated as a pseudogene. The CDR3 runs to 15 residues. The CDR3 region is CASSHWASGVNEQFF. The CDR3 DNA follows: TGTGCCAGCAGCCATTGGGCTAGCGGGGTTAATGAGCAGTTCTTC.

In nucleotides, the CDR3 is TGTGCCATCAGTGAGTCGAGCCAGGGCGAAGAGCAGTACTTC. Its protein is CAISESSQGEEQYF. This chain connects TRBV10-3 to TRBJ2-7, with a weak D call TRBD1 (5 bases). Germline V gives CDR1 ENHRY, CDR2 SYGVKD. Trimming took 0 bases from V and 7 from J, leaving 13 bases between them. CDR3 length: 14 residues.

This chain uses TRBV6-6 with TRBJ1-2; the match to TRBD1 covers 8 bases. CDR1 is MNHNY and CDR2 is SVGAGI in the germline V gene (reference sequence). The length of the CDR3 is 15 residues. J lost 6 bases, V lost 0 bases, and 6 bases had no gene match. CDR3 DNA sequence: TGTGCCAGCAGTTACTCCGGGACAGGTGTTGATGGCTACACCTTC. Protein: CASSYSGTGVDGYTF.

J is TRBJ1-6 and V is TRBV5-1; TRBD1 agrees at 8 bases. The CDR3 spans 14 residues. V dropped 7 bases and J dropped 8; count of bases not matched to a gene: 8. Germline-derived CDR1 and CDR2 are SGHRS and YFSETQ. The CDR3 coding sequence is TGCGCCAGCGGCCAGGGGGCTTCGGATTCACCCCTCCACTTT. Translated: CASGQGASDSPLHF.

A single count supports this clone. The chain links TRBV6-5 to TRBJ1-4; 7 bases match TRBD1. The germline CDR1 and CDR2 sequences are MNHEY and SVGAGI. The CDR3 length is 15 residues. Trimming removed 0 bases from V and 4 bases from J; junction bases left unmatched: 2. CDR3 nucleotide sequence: TGTGCCAGCAGTTACTCGGGACAGAGTAATGAAAAACTGTTTTTT. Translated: CASSYSGQSNEKLFF.

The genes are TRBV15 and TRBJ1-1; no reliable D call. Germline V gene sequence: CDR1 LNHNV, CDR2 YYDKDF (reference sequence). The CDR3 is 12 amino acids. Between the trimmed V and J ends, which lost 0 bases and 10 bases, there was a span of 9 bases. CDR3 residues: CATSREATVAFF. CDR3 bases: TGTGCCACCAGCAGAGAGGCCACAGTAGCTTTCTTT. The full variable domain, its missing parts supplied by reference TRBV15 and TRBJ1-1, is DAMVIQNPRYQVTQFGKPVTLSCSQTLNHNVMYWYQQKSSQAPKLLFHYYDKDFNNEADTPDNFQSRRPNTSFCFLDIRSPGLGDTAMYLCATSREATVAFFGQGTRLTVV.

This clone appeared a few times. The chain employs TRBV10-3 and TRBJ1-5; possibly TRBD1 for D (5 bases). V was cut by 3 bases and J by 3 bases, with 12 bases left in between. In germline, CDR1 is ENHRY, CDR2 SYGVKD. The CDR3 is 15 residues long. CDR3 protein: CAISDFAGPNQPQHF. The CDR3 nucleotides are TGTGCCATCAGTGATTTCGCGGGACCCAATCAGCCCCAGCATTTT.

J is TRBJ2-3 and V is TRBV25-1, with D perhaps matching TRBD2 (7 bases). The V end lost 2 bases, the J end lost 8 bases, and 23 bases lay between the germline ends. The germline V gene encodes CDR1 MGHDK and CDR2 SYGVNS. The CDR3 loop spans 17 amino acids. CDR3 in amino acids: CASSEEGRGGGPATQYF. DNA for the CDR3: TGTGCCAGCAGTGAAGAGGGTCGTGGCGGGGGCCCAGCTACGCAGTATTTT.

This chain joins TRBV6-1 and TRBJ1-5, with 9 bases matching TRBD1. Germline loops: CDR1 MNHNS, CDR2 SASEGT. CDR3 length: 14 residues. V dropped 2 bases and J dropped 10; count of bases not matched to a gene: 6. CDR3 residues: CASSEYRGLQPQHF. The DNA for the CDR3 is TGTGCCAGCAGTGAATACAGGGGGCTCCAACCCCAGCATTTT.